The 21 T cell receptor beta chains presented below share a single source sample, sequenced in a study of shared clonotypes between healthy human individuals. The repertoire was sequenced with immunoSEQ multiplex PCR; TCRdb's copy has only in-frame clones and lacks some. In the table there are a few hundred thousand clones, 77% of which are singletons. Sequenced: PBMCs. Receptor source: a woman aged 40-49 years in good health. Some clones in this sample may be carry-over from other donors' samples.

The CDR3 nucleotides read TGTGCCAGCAGCTTGGTTACGGGAGCGGTCGGGGAGACCCAGTACTTC. This translates into CASSLVTGAVGETQYF. The V and J genes are TRBV5-6 and TRBJ2-5; TRBD2 is a possible D gene (6 bases). Germline assignment: CDR1 SGHDT and CDR2 YYEEEE. CDR3 length: 16 residues. Deletions cut 0 bases from V and 5 bases from J, with 17 bases between.

The chain has TRBV4-1 and TRBJ2-3; D is undetermined. Germline V gene data show CDR1 as MGHRA and CDR2 as YSYEKL. This CDR3 comprises 13 residues. V was cut by 1 base and J by 4 bases, with 6 bases left in between. This chain's CDR3 is CASSQGEADTQYF. In nucleotides, the CDR3 is TGCGCCAGCAGCCAAGGGGAAGCAGATACGCAGTATTTT.

This clone was found many times. The rearrangement uses TRBV19 and TRBJ2-7, with 8 bases fitting TRBD1. Germline V gene sequence: CDR1 LNHDA, CDR2 SQIVND (reference sequence). The CDR3 runs 13 residues. V gave up 4 bases and J gave up 5 bases; unmatched junction bases: 4. The CDR3 loop reads CASSSRGPNEQYF. In DNA, the CDR3 is TGTGCCAGTAGTAGCAGGGGGCCTAACGAGCAGTACTTC. The full variable domain, with the rest looked up from reference TRBV19 and TRBJ2-7, is DGGITQSPKYLFRKEGQNVTLSCEQNLNHDAMYWYRQDPGQGLRLIYYSQIVNDFQKGDIAEGYSVSREKKESFPLTVTSAQKNPTAFYLCASSSRGPNEQYFGPGTRLTVT.

The V call is TRBV2, the J call TRBJ2-7; 7 nucleotides align to TRBD2. The V and J ends lost 6 bases and 3 bases, in that order; junction bases with no gene match: 8. This CDR3 spans 14 amino acids. Germline-derived CDR1 and CDR2 are SNHLY and FYNNEI. CDR3 loop: CASRASGDFYEQYF. Here the CDR3 DNA reads TGTGCCAGCAGGGCTAGCGGAGACTTCTACGAGCAGTACTTC.

About this clone itself: Just one base apart from a much larger clone, this may be a read error. The gene calls are TRBV27 and TRBJ2-7; D is unclear. The V gene's germline CDR1 is MNHEY and CDR2 SMNVEV (reference sequence). CDR3 length equals 15 residues. The CDR3 bases are TGTGCCAGCAGTTTTAGTAACGGAAGGAGCTACGTGCAGTACTTC. Translation: CASSFSNGRSYVQYF.

The chain's CDR3 is CASSLKGQGNRGSYNEQFF. CDR3 bases: TGTGCCAGCAGCTTGAAGGGACAGGGTAATCGTGGCTCCTACAATGAGCAGTTCTTC. The V and J genes are TRBV5-6 and TRBJ2-1; TRBD1 aligns across 9 bases. Germline trimming cut 1 base from V and 0 bases from J; bases unmatched to any gene: 11. There are 19 residues in the CDR3. The germline gives CDR1 SGHDT, CDR2 YYEEEE.

This clone was recorded once. The chain is built from TRBV5-1 and TRBJ2-7; TRBD1 matches 11 bases. The CDR3 spans 13 residues. Germline V gives CDR1 SGHRS, CDR2 YFSETQ. The V and J ends lost 4 bases and 6 bases, in that order; junction bases with no gene match: 3. The CDR3: CASSGQGASEQYF. CDR3 sequence (DNA): TGCGCCAGCAGCGGACAGGGGGCGAGCGAGCAGTACTTC.

This clone has just one count. The J gene is TRBJ2-7, the V gene TRBV4-1; the match to TRBD2 covers 13 bases. The germline V gene has CDR1 MGHRA and CDR2 YSYEKL. This CDR3 has 18 residues. With V trimmed by 1 base and J by 6 bases, 12 bases remained unmatched. This chain's CDR3 is CASSQVRTGTSGKSEQYF. In nucleotides, the CDR3 is TGCGCCAGCAGCCAAGTGAGGACAGGGACTAGCGGGAAAAGCGAGCAGTACTTC.

The rearrangement uses TRBV11-2 and TRBJ2-3; 7 bases align to TRBD2. CDR3 size: 17 residues. Unmatched junction bases numbered 18, after V lost 7 bases and J lost 5 bases. Germline assignment: CDR1 SGHAT and CDR2 FQNNGV. The CDR3 region has the DNA TGTGCCAGCAACCCTTTGGCGGGGACTATCAGAGTAGATACGCAGTATTTT. This gives the protein CASNPLAGTIRVDTQYF.

In its sample, this clone was seen a few times. This chain links TRBV28 with TRBJ2-1; D remains unclear. This CDR3 has 15 amino acids. V was pared by 4 bases and J by 10 bases, with 20 bases between. The germline CDR1 and CDR2 sequences are MDHEN and SYDVKM. CDR3 DNA: TGTGCCAGCAGTTCCACCTTGGATCCTACCAGGGAGCAGTTCTTC. Translation gives CASSSTLDPTREQFF.

In its sample, this clone was seen many times. The chain has TRBV7-8 and TRBJ2-7; D unresolved. V was clipped by 10 bases and J by 0 bases, with 16 bases between them. This CDR3 contains 14 residues. Germline V gene lookup returns CDR1 SGHVS and CDR2 FQNEAQ. The CDR3, as DNA: TGTGCCACCAACTTGGGATCGAGCTCCTACGAGCAGTACTTC. The encoded protein is CATNLGSSSYEQYF.

The J gene is TRBJ1-2, the V gene TRBV4-1; D not certain. The length of the CDR3 is 11 residues. Trimming left V 3 bases short and J 6 bases short, with 5 bases between. CDR1 MGHRA and CDR2 YSYEKL come from the germline V gene. The chain's CDR3 is CASSHENGYTF. CDR3 bases: TGCGCCAGCAGCCACGAGAATGGCTACACCTTC.

The gene calls are TRBV15 and TRBJ2-7; TRBD1 might be the D (6 bases). V lost 0 bases to trimming and J lost 3 bases, with 12 bases between them. Germline CDR1 LNHNV, CDR2 YYDKDF (reference sequence). CDR3 size: 15 residues. CDR3 sequence (DNA): TGTGCCACCAGCAGAGAGGGGGCAGCTAACTACGAGCAGTACTTC. This gives the protein CATSREGAANYEQYF. Drawing the rest from reference TRBV15 and TRBJ2-7, the complete variable domain is DAMVIQNPRYQVTQFGKPVTLSCSQTLNHNVMYWYQQKSSQAPKLLFHYYDKDFNNEADTPDNFQSRRPNTSFCFLDIRSPGLGDTAMYLCATSREGAANYEQYFGPGTRLTVT.

This clone has a handful of counts. The rearrangement joins TRBV28 to TRBJ2-7; TRBD2 might be the D (6 bases). CDR1 is MDHEN and CDR2 is SYDVKM in the germline V gene. This CDR3 is built from 14 residues. Trimming cost V 5 bases and J 4 bases, with 15 bases left between them. This CDR3 reads CASSGGTLRYEQYF. The CDR3 DNA follows: TGTGCCAGCAGTGGAGGGACCCTAAGATACGAGCAGTACTTC.

V usage is TRBV5-6 and J usage is TRBJ2-7; 7 bases fit TRBD1. In germline, CDR1 is SGHDT, CDR2 YYEEEE. V trimming: 4 bases; J trimming: 7 bases; junction bases outside the gene matches: 14. The CDR3 is 15 amino acids. CDR3 in DNA: TGTGCCAGCAGCCCCCAGGGGGTAGGGCGCGGAGAGCAGTACTTC. Translation: CASSPQGVGRGEQYF.

The chain joins TRBV30 to TRBJ2-3, with a possible D match to TRBD2 (6 bases). Looked up from germline, CDR1 is GTSNPN and CDR2 is SVGIG (reference sequence). The CDR3 is 14 residues long. Trimming left V 4 bases short and J 5 bases short, with 16 bases between. The CDR3 nucleotides are TGTGCCTGGACGATCGGAGTGGAGGGAGATACGCAGTATTTT. Translating it yields CAWTIGVEGDTQYF.

The chain carries TRBV9 and TRBJ2-5; the D is unclear. Between the trimmed V and J ends, which lost 3 bases and 5 bases, there was a span of 17 bases. The CDR3 has 15 residues. Germline V lookup: CDR1 SGDLS, CDR2 YYNGEE. The CDR3, as DNA: TGTGCCAGCAGCGATGGTCCTCACGTAGGGGAGACCCAGTACTTC. Its protein product is CASSDGPHVGETQYF.

This clone was seen only a few times. The gene calls are TRBV9 and TRBJ1-1, with D maybe TRBD1 (5 bases). The CDR3 totals 14 residues. Trimming took off 0 bases at V and 3 bases at J, with 9 bases between the two ends. The germline V gene has CDR1 SGDLS and CDR2 YYNGEE. The CDR3 loop reads CASSVDRWDTEAFF. Here the CDR3 DNA reads TGTGCCAGCAGCGTAGACAGGTGGGACACTGAAGCTTTCTTT.

This chain uses TRBV9 with TRBJ2-1; 7 bases map to TRBD2. V was clipped by 4 bases and J by 6 bases; unmatched bases: 4. The germline CDR1 and CDR2 sequences are SGDLS and YYNGEE. The CDR3 is 13 amino acids. DNA of the CDR3: TGTGCCAGCAGCTACGGACTAGGCAATGAGCAGTTCTTC. This sequence encodes CASSYGLGNEQFF.

As concerns this clone: The likely explanation is a read error, given a far larger clone one base away. Distinct nucleotide sequences in the sample also encode this CDR3. The chain uses TRBV29-1 and TRBJ1-1; D unclear. CDR1 SQVTM and CDR2 ANQGSEA come from the germline V gene. This CDR3 spans 11 amino acids. The V gene lost 3 bases and the J gene lost 5 bases, with 7 bases spanning the gap. The CDR3 spells CSVEKGTEAFF. CDR3 DNA: TGCAGCGTTGAGAAAGGGACTGAAGCTTTCTTT.

This sequence joins TRBV5-4 and TRBJ1-2, with D perhaps matching TRBD1 (6 bases). Germline V CDR1 and CDR2: SGHNT, YYREEE (reference sequence). The CDR3 totals 13 residues. Trimming removed 1 base at V and 4 bases at J, with 8 bases between. CDR3 sequence: CASSLRGTYGYTF. CDR3 sequence (DNA): TGTGCCAGCAGCTTGAGGGGGACCTATGGCTACACCTTC.